These T cell receptor beta chains were read from a single sample in a study of blood T cell repertoires in COVID-19. TCRdb's table, derived via immunoSEQ multiplex PCR, lists solely in-frame clones and lacks some. Among roughly 100,000 clones listed, approximately 91% were seen once. The sample taken for sequencing was peripheral blood. The receptor set was obtained from a man aged 45-60 years with acute or convalescent COVID-19. Each CDR3 is given with its conserved first and last residue. D genes are given only for firm matches. The size field is filled for only some rows; it gives once, few, many or a size class.

D gene	CDR3 length	V gene	clone size	J gene	CDR3 DNA	CDR3 protein
.	14	TRBV19	.	TRBJ2-3	TGTGCCAGTAGTATTTGGGAGGGGGCAGATACGCAGTATTTT	CASSIWEGADTQYF
.	14	TRBV10-2	.	TRBJ1-2	TGCGCCAGCAGTGAGCTCGGCGGTGACTATGGCTACACCTTC	CASSELGGDYGYTF
TRBD1	15	TRBV7-9	.	TRBJ2-7	TGTGCCAGCAGCTACTTGGCAGGGGGTGGGTACGAGCAGTACTTC	CASSYLAGGGYEQYF
.	17	TRBV27	.	TRBJ2-3	TGTGCCAGCAGTTCCCCCCGACAGGGAGGAAATGAAGATACGCAGTATTTT	CASSSPRQGGNEDTQYF
.	15	TRBV24-1	.	TRBJ1-2	TGTGCCACCAGTGATGGGCCGGGGGGGGTATATGGCTACACCTTC	CATSDGPGGVYGYTF
.	14	TRBV9	.	TRBJ2-7	TGTGCCAGCAGCGTTGAGGGCAGCCAATACGAGCAGTACTTC	CASSVEGSQYEQYF
TRBD1	15	TRBV24-1	.	TRBJ1-2	TGTGCCACCAGTGATTTGGAGACAGGGGCGAACAGCTACACCTTC	CATSDLETGANSYTF
TRBD1	16	TRBV7-2	.	TRBJ2-7	TGTGCCAGCAGCACGACAGGGCCATCCCCATTTTACGAGCAGTACTTC	CASSTTGPSPFYEQYF
TRBD1	15	TRBV5-6	.	TRBJ1-5	TGTGCCAGCAGCTTAGACAGGGGCCTCAGTCAGCCCCAGCATTTT	CASSLDRGLSQPQHF
.	13	TRBV5-4	.	TRBJ1-1	TGTGCCAGCAGCTTGGACATAAACACTGAAGCTTTCTTT	CASSLDINTEAFF
TRBD1	14	TRBV6-2/TRBV6-3	.	TRBJ2-7	TGTGCCAGCAGTCCCCAGGGGGCAACGGGCGAGCAGTACTTC	CASSPQGATGEQYF
.	13	TRBV19	once	TRBJ1-5	TGTGCCAGTAGTATAGACAGGATACAGCCCCAGCATTTT	CASSIDRIQPQHF
.	15	TRBV5-1	.	TRBJ1-1	TGCGCCAGCACCGCAGGCGGGAACGGGAACACTGAAGCTTTCTTT	CASTAGGNGNTEAFF
.	15	TRBV10-3	.	TRBJ1-5	TGTGCCATCAGTGAGTCGGCAGGTAGCAATCAGCCCCAGCATTTT	CAISESAGSNQPQHF
.	11	TRBV20-1	few	TRBJ1-1	TGCAGTGCTAGAGATCCCCCCGGGGCTTTCTTT	CSARDPPGAFF
.	11	TRBV5-1	.	TRBJ1-3	TGCGCCAGCAGCGCGAGAAACACCATATATTTT	CASSARNTIYF
TRBD1	14	TRBV11-2	.	TRBJ2-1	TGTGCCAGCAGCGCGCGCCGGGACAGCAATGAGCAGTTCTTC	CASSARRDSNEQFF
.	12	TRBV7-2	few	TRBJ2-1	TGTGCCAGCAGCTTAACAGACAATGAGCAGTTCTTC	CASSLTDNEQFF